The following is a TCR beta chain sequence with its context. The sequencing template was cDNA reverse transcribed from extracted RNA. Sequenced by immunoSEQ multiplex PCR; TCRdb stores in-frame clones only, minus some. The sample has roughly 250,000 clones, roughly two thirds seen once. This entry belongs to a study of CD8+ T cells in alopecia areata. V dropped 2 bases and J dropped 0 bases, with 11 bases sitting between them. Germline V lookup: CDR1 LNHNV, CDR2 YYDKDF (reference sequence). This CDR3 has 16 amino acids. V and J are TRBV15 and TRBJ1-3, with D possibly TRBD1 on 5 matching bases. This sequence originates from a human donor with alopecia areata. The sample consisted of CD4+ T cells sorted from blood, taken at week 0. CDR3 residues: CATSRLQGLSGNTIYF. The CDR3 bases are TGTGCCACCAGCAGACTTCAGGGCCTCTCTGGAAACACCATATATTTT.